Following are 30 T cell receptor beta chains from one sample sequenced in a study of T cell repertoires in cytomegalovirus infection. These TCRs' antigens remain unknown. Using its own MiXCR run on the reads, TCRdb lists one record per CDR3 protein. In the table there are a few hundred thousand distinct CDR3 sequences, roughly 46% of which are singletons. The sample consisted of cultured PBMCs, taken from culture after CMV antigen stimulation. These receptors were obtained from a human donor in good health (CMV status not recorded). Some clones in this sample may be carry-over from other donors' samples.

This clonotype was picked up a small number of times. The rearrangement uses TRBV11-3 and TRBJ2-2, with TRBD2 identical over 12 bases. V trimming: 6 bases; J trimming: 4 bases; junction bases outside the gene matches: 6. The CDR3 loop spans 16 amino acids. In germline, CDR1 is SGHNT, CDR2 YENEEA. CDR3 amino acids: CASSFGLAGITGELFF. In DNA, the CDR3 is TGTGCCAGCAGTTTTGGACTAGCGGGGATCACCGGGGAGCTGTTTTTT.

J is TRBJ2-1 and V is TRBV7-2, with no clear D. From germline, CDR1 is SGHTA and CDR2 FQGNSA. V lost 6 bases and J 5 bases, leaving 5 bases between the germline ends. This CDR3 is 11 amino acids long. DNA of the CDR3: TGTGCCAGCAGGAGTGACAATGAGCAGTTCTTC. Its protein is CASRSDNEQFF.

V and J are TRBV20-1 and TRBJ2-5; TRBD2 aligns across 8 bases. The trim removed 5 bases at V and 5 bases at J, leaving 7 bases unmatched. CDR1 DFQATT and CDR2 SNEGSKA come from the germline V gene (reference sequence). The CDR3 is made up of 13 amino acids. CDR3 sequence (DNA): TGCAGTGCTCACCCGACTAGCGAGGAGACCCAGTACTTC. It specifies CSAHPTSEETQYF.

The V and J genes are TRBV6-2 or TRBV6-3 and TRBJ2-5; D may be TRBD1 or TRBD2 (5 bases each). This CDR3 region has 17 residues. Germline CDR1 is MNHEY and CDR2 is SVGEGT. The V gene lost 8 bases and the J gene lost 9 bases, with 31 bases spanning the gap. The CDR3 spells CASHPEVRLRDLGAQYF. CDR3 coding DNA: TGTGCCAGCCACCCGGAGGTGCGCCTAAGAGACCTGGGGGCCCAGTACTTC.

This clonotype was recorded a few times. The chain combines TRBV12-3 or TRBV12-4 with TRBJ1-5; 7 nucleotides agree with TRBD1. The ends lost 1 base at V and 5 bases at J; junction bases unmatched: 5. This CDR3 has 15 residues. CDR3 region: CASSLGQGLYQPQHF. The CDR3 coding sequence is TGTGCCAGCAGTTTAGGACAGGGCTTATATCAGCCCCAGCATTTT.

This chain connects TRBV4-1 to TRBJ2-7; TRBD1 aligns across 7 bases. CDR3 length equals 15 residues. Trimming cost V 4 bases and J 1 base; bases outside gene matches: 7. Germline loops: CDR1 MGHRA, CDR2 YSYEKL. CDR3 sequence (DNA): TGCGCCAGCAGCCCAGAGAGGGGGCCTTCCTACGAGCAGTACTTC. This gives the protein CASSPERGPSYEQYF.

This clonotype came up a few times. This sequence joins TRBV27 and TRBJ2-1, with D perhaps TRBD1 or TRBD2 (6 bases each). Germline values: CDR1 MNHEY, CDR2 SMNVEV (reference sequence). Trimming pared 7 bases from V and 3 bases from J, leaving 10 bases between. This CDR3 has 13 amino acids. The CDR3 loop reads CASIGGFYNEQFF. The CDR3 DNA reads TGTGCCAGCATAGGGGGGTTCTACAATGAGCAGTTCTTC.

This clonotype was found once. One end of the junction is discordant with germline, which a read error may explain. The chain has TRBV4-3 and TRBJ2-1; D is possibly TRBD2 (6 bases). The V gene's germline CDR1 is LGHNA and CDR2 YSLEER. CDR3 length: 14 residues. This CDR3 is CASSQDWAVGGMVF. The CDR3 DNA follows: TGCGCCAGCAGCCAAGATTGGGCGGTCGGGGGTATGGTCTTC.

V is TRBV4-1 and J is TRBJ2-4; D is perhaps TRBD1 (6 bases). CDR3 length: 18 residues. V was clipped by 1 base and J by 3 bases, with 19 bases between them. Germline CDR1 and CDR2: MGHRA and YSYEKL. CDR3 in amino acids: CASSQGGGQVIGKNIQYF. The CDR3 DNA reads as TGCGCCAGCAGCCAAGGTGGGGGCCAGGTAATAGGCAAAAACATTCAGTACTTC.

CDR3 protein: CASSYSRGKTQYF. The CDR3 DNA reads as TGTGCCAGCAGTTACTCGAGGGGGAAGACCCAGTACTTC. The V call is TRBV6-2 or TRBV6-3, the J call TRBJ2-5; perhaps TRBD1 as D (6 bases). Looked up from germline, CDR1 is MNHEY and CDR2 is SVGEGT. Trimming took 0 bases from V and 6 from J, leaving 8 bases between them. The CDR3 covers 13 residues.

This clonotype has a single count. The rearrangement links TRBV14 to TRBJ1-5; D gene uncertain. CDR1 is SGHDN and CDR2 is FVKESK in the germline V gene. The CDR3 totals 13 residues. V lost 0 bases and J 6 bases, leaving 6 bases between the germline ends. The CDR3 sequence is CASSQDLGQPQHF. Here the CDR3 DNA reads TGTGCCAGCAGCCAAGATCTGGGTCAGCCCCAGCATTTT.

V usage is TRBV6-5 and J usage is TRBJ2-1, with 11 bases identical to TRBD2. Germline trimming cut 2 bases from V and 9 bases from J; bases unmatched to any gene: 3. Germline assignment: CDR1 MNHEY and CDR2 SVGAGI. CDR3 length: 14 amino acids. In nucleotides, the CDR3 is TGTGCCAGCAGTTACGGGCTAGCGGGAGGTGAGCAGTTCTTC. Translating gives CASSYGLAGGEQFF.

The CDR3: CASSLLGGTRSGNTIYF. The CDR3 DNA reads TGTGCCAGCAGCTTGCTAGGGGGGACTCGCTCTGGAAACACCATATATTTT. The chain employs TRBV5-5 and TRBJ1-3; a weak D match, TRBD1 (6 bases). The CDR3 covers 17 residues. CDR1 is SGHKS, CDR2 YYEKEE, per germline (reference sequence). V was pared by 1 base and J by 0 bases, with 14 bases between.

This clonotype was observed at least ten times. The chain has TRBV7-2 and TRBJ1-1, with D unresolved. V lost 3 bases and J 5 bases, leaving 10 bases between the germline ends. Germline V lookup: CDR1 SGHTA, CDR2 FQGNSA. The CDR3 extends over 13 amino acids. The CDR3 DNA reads TGTGCCAGCAGCTTGCGGGTGCGGACTGAAGCTTTCTTT. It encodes CASSLRVRTEAFF.

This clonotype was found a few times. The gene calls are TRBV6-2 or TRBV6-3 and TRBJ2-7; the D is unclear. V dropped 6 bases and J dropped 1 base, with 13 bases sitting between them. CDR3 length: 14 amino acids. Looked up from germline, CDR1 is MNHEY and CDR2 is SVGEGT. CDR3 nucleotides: TGTGCCAGCAGCCAGAGGACGCCTTCCTACGAGCAGTACTTC. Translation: CASSQRTPSYEQYF.

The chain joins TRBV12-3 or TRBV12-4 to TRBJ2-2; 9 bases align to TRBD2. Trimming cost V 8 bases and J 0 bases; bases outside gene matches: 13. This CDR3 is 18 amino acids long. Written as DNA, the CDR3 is TGTGCCAGCGGCCTCGGACTAGCGCACATCGCGAACACCGGGGAGCTGTTTTTT. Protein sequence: CASGLGLAHIANTGELFF.

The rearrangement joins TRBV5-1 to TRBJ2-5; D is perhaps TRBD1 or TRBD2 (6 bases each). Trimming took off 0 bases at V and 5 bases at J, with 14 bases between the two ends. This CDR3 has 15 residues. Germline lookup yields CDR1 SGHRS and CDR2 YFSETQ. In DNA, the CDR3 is TGCGCCAGCAGCTTGGAGGGGGGCGCGCCGGAGACCCAGTACTTC. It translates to CASSLEGGAPETQYF.

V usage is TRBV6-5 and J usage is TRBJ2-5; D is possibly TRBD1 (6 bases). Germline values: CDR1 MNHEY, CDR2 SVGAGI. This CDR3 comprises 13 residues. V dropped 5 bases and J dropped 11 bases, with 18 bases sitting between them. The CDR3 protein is CASSVRDTSPQYF. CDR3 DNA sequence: TGTGCCAGCAGTGTGAGGGACACGAGTCCTCAGTACTTC.

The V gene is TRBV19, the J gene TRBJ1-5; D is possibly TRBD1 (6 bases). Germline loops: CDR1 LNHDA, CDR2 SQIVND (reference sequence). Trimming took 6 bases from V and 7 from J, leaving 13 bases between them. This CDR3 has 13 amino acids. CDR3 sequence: CASRGGIGQPQHF. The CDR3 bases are TGTGCCAGTAGAGGGGGTATCGGGCAGCCCCAGCATTTT.

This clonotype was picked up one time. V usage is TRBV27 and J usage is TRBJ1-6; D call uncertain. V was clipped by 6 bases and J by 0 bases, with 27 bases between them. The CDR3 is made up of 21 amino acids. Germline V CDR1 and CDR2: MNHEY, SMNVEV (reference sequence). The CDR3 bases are TGTGCCAGCAGCCCAAAGGGAGGGTTAGGTCTCACAAGCTCCTATAATTCACCCCTCCACTTT. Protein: CASSPKGGLGLTSSYNSPLHF.

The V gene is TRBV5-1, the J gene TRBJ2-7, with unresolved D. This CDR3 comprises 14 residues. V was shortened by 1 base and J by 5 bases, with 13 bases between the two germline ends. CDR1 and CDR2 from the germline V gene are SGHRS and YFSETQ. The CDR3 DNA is TGCGCCAGCAGCTTGAGGCCCCCGCCTAACGAGCAGTACTTC. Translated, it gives CASSLRPPPNEQYF.

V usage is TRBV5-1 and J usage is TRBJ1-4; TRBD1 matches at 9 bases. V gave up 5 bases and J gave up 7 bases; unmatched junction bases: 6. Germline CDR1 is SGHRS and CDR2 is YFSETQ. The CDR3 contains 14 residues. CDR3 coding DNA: TGCGCCAGCAGAGCGGGACAGGGCGCTGAAAAACTGTTTTTT. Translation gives CASRAGQGAEKLFF.

CDR3 in amino acids: CASSLVLAGRAEGEQYF. The CDR3 nucleotides read TGTGCCAGCAGCTTGGTACTAGCGGGACGGGCCGAGGGCGAGCAGTACTTC. The chain links TRBV5-5 to TRBJ2-7; 10 bases align to TRBD2. The CDR3 length is 17 residues. The germline V gene encodes CDR1 SGHKS and CDR2 YYEKEE (reference sequence). The V segment lost 0 bases and the J segment 6 bases; nucleotides outside the gene matches: 12.

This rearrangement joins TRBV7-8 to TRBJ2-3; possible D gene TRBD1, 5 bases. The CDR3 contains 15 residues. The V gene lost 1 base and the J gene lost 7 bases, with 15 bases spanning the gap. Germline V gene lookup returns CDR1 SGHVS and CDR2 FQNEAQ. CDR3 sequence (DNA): TGTGCCAGCAGCTTAGGGGGCACACTGGGATATACGCAGTATTTT. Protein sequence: CASSLGGTLGYTQYF.

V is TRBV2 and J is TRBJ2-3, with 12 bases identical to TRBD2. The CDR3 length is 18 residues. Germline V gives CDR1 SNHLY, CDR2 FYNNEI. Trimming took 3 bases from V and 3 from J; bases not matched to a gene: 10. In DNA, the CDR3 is TGTGCCAGCAGTGACGTATTCACTAGCGGGGGGAAAACAGATACGCAGTATTTT. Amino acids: CASSDVFTSGGKTDTQYF.

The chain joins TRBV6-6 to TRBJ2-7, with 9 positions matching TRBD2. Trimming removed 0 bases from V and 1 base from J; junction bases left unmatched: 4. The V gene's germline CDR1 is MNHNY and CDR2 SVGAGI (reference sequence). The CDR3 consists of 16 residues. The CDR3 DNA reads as TGTGCCAGCAGTTACTCGAGAAGCGGGGGGTCCTACGAGCAGTACTTC. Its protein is CASSYSRSGGSYEQYF.

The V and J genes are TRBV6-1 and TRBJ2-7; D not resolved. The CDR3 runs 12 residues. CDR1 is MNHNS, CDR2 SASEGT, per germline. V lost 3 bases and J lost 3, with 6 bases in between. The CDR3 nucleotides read TGTGCCAGCAGTGACAGCCGCTACGAGCAGTACTTC. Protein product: CASSDSRYEQYF.

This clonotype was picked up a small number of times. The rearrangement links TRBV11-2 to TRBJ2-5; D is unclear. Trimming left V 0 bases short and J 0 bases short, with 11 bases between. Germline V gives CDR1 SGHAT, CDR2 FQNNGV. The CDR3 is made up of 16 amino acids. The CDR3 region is CASSLESSLYQETQYF. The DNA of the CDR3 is TGTGCCAGCAGCTTAGAGTCCTCACTGTACCAAGAGACCCAGTACTTC.

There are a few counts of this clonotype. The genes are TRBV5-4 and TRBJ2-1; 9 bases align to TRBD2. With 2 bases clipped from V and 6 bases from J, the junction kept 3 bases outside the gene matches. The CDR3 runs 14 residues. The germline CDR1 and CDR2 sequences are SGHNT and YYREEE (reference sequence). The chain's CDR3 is CASSLAGGSNEQFF. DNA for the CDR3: TGTGCCAGCAGCTTAGCGGGGGGCAGCAATGAGCAGTTCTTC. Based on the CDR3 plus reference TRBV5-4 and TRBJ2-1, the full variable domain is ETGVTQSPTHLIKTRGQQVTLRCSSQSGHNTVSWYQQALGQGPQFIFQYYREEENGRGNFPPRFSGLQFPNYSSELNVNALELDDSALYLCASSLAGGSNEQFFGPGTRLTVL.

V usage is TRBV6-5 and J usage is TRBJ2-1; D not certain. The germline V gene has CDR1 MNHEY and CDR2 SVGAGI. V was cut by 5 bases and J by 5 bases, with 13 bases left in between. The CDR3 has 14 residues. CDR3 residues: CASSMAPANNEQFF. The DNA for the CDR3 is TGTGCCAGCAGTATGGCCCCGGCGAACAATGAGCAGTTCTTC.